Below, 16 T cell receptor beta chains from the same sample are listed, as sequenced in a study of cytomegalovirus exposure and HLA in healthy donors. This PCR relied on a set of 60 Vbeta primers and 13 Jbeta primers. TCRdb keeps only in-frame clones here, not all; method: immunoSEQ multiplex PCR. The data show about 90,000 clones, roughly 80% seen once. The specimen was PBMCs. The receptors derive from a man aged 18 to 35 in good health and CMV-seronegative.

The rearrangement uses TRBV2 and TRBJ1-1; weak D call: TRBD1 (6 bases). The CDR3 loop spans 13 amino acids. The V end lost 6 bases, the J end lost 1 base, and 9 bases lay between the germline ends. CDR1 and CDR2 (germline): SNHLY, FYNNEI. This CDR3 reads CASSQDRNTEAFF. In DNA form, the CDR3 reads TGTGCCAGCAGCCAGGACAGGAACACTGAAGCTTTCTTT. Variable domain in full (rest from reference TRBV2 and TRBJ1-1): EPEVTQTPSHQVTQMGQEVILRCVPISNHLYFYWYRQILGQKVEFLVSFYNNEISEKSEIFDDQFSVERPDGSNFTLKIRSTKLEDSAMYFCASSQDRNTEAFFGQGTRLTVV.

The chain is built from TRBV16 and TRBJ1-1; tentatively, D is TRBD1 (5 bases). The V and J ends lost 0 bases and 5 bases respectively, with 7 bases between them. Germline V gene sequence: CDR1 KGHSY, CDR2 FQNENV. The length of the CDR3 is 13 residues. CDR3 in DNA: TGTGCCAGCAGCCAATCCCAGGGAACTGAAGCTTTCTTT. This codes for CASSQSQGTEAFF.

This sequence joins TRBV19 and TRBJ2-1; tentative D call: TRBD1 (5 bases). Trimming stripped 2 bases from V and 9 bases from J, with 14 bases between. Germline V gene lookup returns CDR1 LNHDA and CDR2 SQIVND (reference sequence). The CDR3 is made up of 14 amino acids. The CDR3 protein is CASSISTGRAEQFF. CDR3 bases: TGTGCCAGTAGTATATCCACCGGCAGGGCTGAGCAGTTCTTC.

The J gene is TRBJ2-7, the V gene TRBV10-1; 8 nucleotides align to TRBD2. The V gene's germline CDR1 is WNHNN and CDR2 SYGVQD (reference sequence). V shed 4 bases and J 1 base; nucleotides not matched to a gene: 0. This CDR3 is 13 amino acids long. CDR3: CASSGGGSYEQYF. The CDR3 region has the DNA TGCGCCAGCAGTGGCGGGGGGTCCTACGAGCAGTACTTC.

The genes are TRBV5-4 and TRBJ1-2; D remains ambiguous. CDR3 length: 14 amino acids. V dropped 2 bases and J dropped 6 bases, with 14 bases sitting between them. Germline CDR1 SGHNT, CDR2 YYREEE (reference sequence). CDR3 DNA: TGTGCCAGCAGCTTCCGGGGTACTCCTGATGGCTACACCTTC. Protein sequence: CASSFRGTPDGYTF. The variable domain in full, with the rest retrieved from reference TRBV5-4 and TRBJ1-2, is ETGVTQSPTHLIKTRGQQVTLRCSSQSGHNTVSWYQQALGQGPQFIFQYYREEENGRGNFPPRFSGLQFPNYSSELNVNALELDDSALYLCASSFRGTPDGYTFGSGTRLTVV.

The CDR3 bases are TGTGCCTGGAGTAAACAGGGGGCTTACACCATATATTTT. Encoded protein: CAWSKQGAYTIYF. The rearrangement joins TRBV30 to TRBJ1-3, with 9 bases identical to TRBD1. J gave up 8 bases and V 2 bases, and 4 bases lay outside the gene matches. The CDR3 sequence is 13 residues long. From germline, CDR1 is GTSNPN and CDR2 SVGIG (reference sequence).

The CDR3 sequence is CASSRSTSGNTDTQYF. The CDR3 DNA is TGTGCCAGCAGCCGCTCGACTAGCGGAAACACAGATACGCAGTATTTT. The V and J genes are TRBV7-2 and TRBJ2-3; 9 bases are a match to TRBD2. With V trimmed by 5 bases and J by 2 bases, 8 bases remained unmatched. This CDR3 has 16 residues. The germline gives CDR1 SGHTA, CDR2 FQGNSA.

J is TRBJ2-7 and V is TRBV15; D is possibly TRBD2 (7 bases). Trimming shortened V by 7 bases and J by 2 bases, and 21 bases separated the two germline ends. CDR1 and CDR2 from the germline V gene are LNHNV and YYDKDF (reference sequence). The length of the CDR3 is 16 residues. CDR3 amino acids: CATTALWVGGPYEQYF. As DNA, the CDR3 is TGTGCCACCACCGCCCTCTGGGTCGGGGGGCCCTACGAGCAGTACTTC. The complete variable domain, with remaining parts taken from reference TRBV15 and TRBJ2-7, reads DAMVIQNPRYQVTQFGKPVTLSCSQTLNHNVMYWYQQKSSQAPKLLFHYYDKDFNNEADTPDNFQSRRPNTSFCFLDIRSPGLGDTAMYLCATTALWVGGPYEQYFGPGTRLTVT.

V gene TRBV9 combines with J gene TRBJ2-7, with TRBD2 matching 9 bases. The CDR3 consists of 14 residues. V trimming: 3 bases; J trimming: 5 bases; junction bases outside the gene matches: 6. Germline CDR1 SGDLS, CDR2 YYNGEE. This CDR3 reads CASSASGAFDEQYF. DNA for the CDR3: TGTGCCAGCAGCGCTAGCGGGGCGTTCGACGAGCAGTACTTC.

V and J are TRBV19 and TRBJ1-5; TRBD1 agrees at 10 bases. V trimming: 0 bases; J trimming: 7 bases; junction bases outside the gene matches: 3. Per the germline V gene, CDR1 is LNHDA and CDR2 is SQIVND (reference sequence). CDR3 length: 15 amino acids. The CDR3 reads CASSIEGQGKQPQHF. CDR3 in DNA: TGTGCCAGTAGTATAGAGGGACAGGGGAAGCAGCCCCAGCATTTT.

J is TRBJ2-7 and V is TRBV25-1; D is unresolved. The CDR3 is made up of 14 amino acids. V lost 4 bases to trimming and J lost 1 base, with 11 bases between them. CDR1 and CDR2 from the germline V gene are MGHDK and SYGVNS. Written as DNA, the CDR3 is TGTGCCAGCAGTGGGGCATACCCTTCCTACGAGCAGTACTTC. This sequence encodes CASSGAYPSYEQYF.

This rearrangement joins TRBV9 to TRBJ2-2; TRBD2 matches at 15 bases. Germline CDR1 and CDR2: SGDLS and YYNGEE. CDR3 size: 17 residues. With 2 bases clipped from V and 6 bases from J, the junction kept 5 bases outside the gene matches. The CDR3, as DNA: TGTGCCAGCAGCGTCAAGGGACTAGCGGGAGGTGCCGGGGAGCTGTTTTTT. This sequence encodes CASSVKGLAGGAGELFF.

Note on this clone: Sequence at one end of the junction differs from germline and may be a read error. The V gene is TRBV7-8, the J gene TRBJ2-3, with 11 bases aligning to TRBD2. CDR1 and CDR2 from the germline V gene are SGHVS and FQNEAQ. The CDR3 covers 15 residues. The CDR3, as DNA: TGTGCCAGCAGCTTAAAACTAGCGGGAGCCCCCCCCATAGATTTT. Translation gives CASSLKLAGAPPIDF.

DNA for the CDR3: TGCGCCAGCAGCTTGGACGGGACTAGCTTTAACAATGAGCAGTTCTTC. It codes for CASSLDGTSFNNEQFF. This chain connects TRBV5-1 to TRBJ2-1; 9 bases are shared with TRBD2. V lost 0 bases, J lost 5 bases, and 6 bases stayed unmatched. The CDR3 covers 16 residues. Germline V gives CDR1 SGHRS, CDR2 YFSETQ.

The V gene is TRBV19, the J gene TRBJ2-2; maybe TRBD1 (6 bases). The V gene lost 7 bases and the J gene lost 5 bases, with 14 bases spanning the gap. Looked up from germline, CDR1 is LNHDA and CDR2 is SQIVND (reference sequence). This CDR3 comprises 14 residues. CDR3 region: CASTVDSQTGELFF. In nucleotides, the CDR3 is TGTGCCAGTACAGTGGACAGCCAGACCGGGGAGCTGTTTTTT.

The genes are TRBV7-9 and TRBJ2-3, with D tentatively TRBD1 (5 bases). Per germline, CDR1 SEHNR and CDR2 FQNEAQ (reference sequence). CDR3 size: 12 residues. V was clipped by 5 bases and J by 6 bases, with 9 bases between them. The CDR3 sequence: CASSQGADTQYF. CDR3 coding DNA: TGTGCCAGCAGCCAGGGCGCGGATACGCAGTATTTT.